This is a list of T cell receptor beta chains from one sample in a study of T cell clones after liver transplantation. Measured with immunoSEQ multiplex PCR; TCRdb has only the in-frame clones, and not every one. Of about 75,000 clones listed, roughly 80% were seen once; the top ten hold under 2.5%. The material sequenced was CD4+ T cells from blood, taken less than 50 months after liver transplant. The receptors shown here come from a human patient who received a liver transplant. T cells may partly derive from the graft donor. The CDR3 runs from the conserved cysteine through the conserved F or W. The D gene is left open where the match is weak. Not every row has a clone size; where given, it reads once, few, many or a size class.

j_call | d_call | clone_size | v_call | cdr3_nt | cdr3_aa
TRBJ2-7 | NA | NA | TRBV14 | TGTGCCAGCAGCCAAGGCTACGAGCAGTACTTC | CASSQGYEQYF
TRBJ1-2 | TRBD1 | once | TRBV5-4 | TGTGCCAGCAGCTTGGTGCAGGGGGGAGGTGGCTACACCTTC | CASSLVQGGGGYTF
TRBJ2-6 | NA | NA | TRBV6-1 | TGTGCCAGCAGTGGCACTGGGGCCAACGTCCTGACTTTC | CASSGTGANVLTF
TRBJ1-2 | NA | NA | TRBV10-3 | TGTGCCATCAGTGGGGGACATAAGGTTAACTATGGCTACACCTTC | CAISGGHKVNYGYTF
TRBJ1-2 | NA | once | TRBV19 | TGTGCCAGTAGTCGACAAGGGGAACGCGGCTACACCTTC | CASSRQGERGYTF
TRBJ1-5 | TRBD1 | few | TRBV7-2 | TGTGCCAGCAGCTTAATGGGACAGGGGTATCAGCCCCAGCATTTT | CASSLMGQGYQPQHF
TRBJ2-7 | NA | NA | TRBV7-2 | TGTGCCAGCAGCGAGGGGGGGGTCGAGCAGTACTTC | CASSEGGVEQYF
TRBJ2-7 | NA | NA | TRBV7-2 | TGTGCCAGCAGCCCGAAGTTCGAGCAGTACTTC | CASSPKFEQYF
TRBJ2-1 | NA | NA | TRBV11-3 | TGTGCCAGCAGCTTAGATAAGGTAGAGCAGTTCTTC | CASSLDKVEQFF
TRBJ2-1 | NA | NA | TRBV18 | TGTGCCAGCTCACCACCCTCCCTGGTCGATGAGCAGTTCTTC | CASSPPSLVDEQFF
TRBJ2-7 | NA | NA | TRBV21-1 | TGTGCCAGCAGACCCGGGACAGGGGACGAGCAGTACTTC | CASRPGTGDEQYF
TRBJ2-3 | TRBD1 | NA | TRBV5-1 | TGCGCCAGCAGCTTGGTAGGGACAGGCACAGATACGCAGTATTTT | CASSLVGTGTDTQYF
TRBJ2-1 | TRBD2 | NA | TRBV4-1 | TGCGCCAGCAGCCGCCAGCGGGGGGCCACCTCCTACAATGAGCAGTTCTTC | CASSRQRGATSYNEQFF
TRBJ2-3 | NA | NA | TRBV6-5 | TGTGCCAGCAGTTACTCATGGGAGACCGGACCAGATACGCAGTATTTT | CASSYSWETGPDTQYF
TRBJ2-5 | TRBD1 | NA | TRBV9 | TGTGCCAGCAGCGCAGGCAACACAGGGGGCAAAGAGACCCAGTACTTC | CASSAGNTGGKETQYF
TRBJ1-5 | NA | NA | TRBV6-5 | TGTGCCAGCAGTTACGGGGGGAATAGCAATCAGCCCCAGCATTTT | CASSYGGNSNQPQHF
TRBJ1-5 | NA | NA | TRBV28 | TGTGCCAGCAGTAACAATCAGCCCCAGCATTTT | CASSNNQPQHF
TRBJ2-3 | NA | NA | TRBV28 | TGTGCCAGCCTTCTAGGGAGCGGGACAGATACGCAGTATTTT | CASLLGSGTDTQYF
TRBJ2-7 | NA | NA | TRBV9 | TGTGCCAGCAGCGTAGATCGGGGTAGGCAGTACTTC | CASSVDRGRQYF
TRBJ2-7 | TRBD2 | NA | TRBV7-3 | TGTGCCAGCAGCGTCACTAGCGGGACCATGGAAGAGCAGTACTTC | CASSVTSGTMEEQYF
TRBJ1-1 | TRBD1 | NA | TRBV5-1 | TGCGCCAGCAGCCTCGGACAGGGAAGCATGAACACTGAAGCTTTCTTT | CASSLGQGSMNTEAFF
TRBJ2-1 | NA | NA | TRBV7-8 | TGTGCCAGCAGCTTACGAACAGGCCCTTACAATGAGCAGTTCTTC | CASSLRTGPYNEQFF
TRBJ1-4 | TRBD1 | NA | TRBV4-1 | TGCGCCAGCAGCCAAACGACAGGGTCGGGAGCAACTAATGAAAAACTGTTTTTT | CASSQTTGSGATNEKLFF
TRBJ2-7 | TRBD1 | NA | TRBV5-1 | TGCGCCAGCAGCCCCGGGGGGACAGGGAGGGCCGAGCAGTACTTC | CASSPGGTGRAEQYF
TRBJ1-4 | TRBD1 | NA | TRBV19 | TGTGCCAGTAGCCAAACGACCGGGACAGGGGGAGAAAAACTGTTTTTT | CASSQTTGTGGEKLFF
TRBJ1-5 | TRBD1 | NA | TRBV7-8 | TGTGCCAGCAGTCCCGGGACAGGGGGCAGCAATCAGCCCCAGCATTTT | CASSPGTGGSNQPQHF
TRBJ1-4 | NA | NA | TRBV7-2 | TGTGCCAGCAGCTCAGGCGCTGGACAGAGTATTGAAAAACTGTTTTTT | CASSSGAGQSIEKLFF
TRBJ2-7 | NA | NA | TRBV4-2 | TGTGCCAGCAGCCAAGTCGAACCGGAGGAGCAGTACTTC | CASSQVEPEEQYF
TRBJ2-5 | NA | NA | TRBV6-5 | TGTGCCAGCGGACCGGGGTTCGGGACCCAGTACTTC | CASGPGFGTQYF
TRBJ2-5 | NA | NA | TRBV5-1 | TGCGCCAGCAGCCAGCTCCAAGAGACCCAGTACTTC | CASSQLQETQYF
TRBJ1-1 | NA | once | TRBV29-1 | TGCAGCGTTGAAAGGACTGGAGGGGTGAACACTGAAGCTTTCTTT | CSVERTGGVNTEAFF
TRBJ2-5 | TRBD2 | NA | TRBV30 | TGTGCCTGGAGTGTGCTAGCGGGACCCACCGGGGGAGAGACCCAGTACTTC | CAWSVLAGPTGGETQYF
TRBJ1-1 | NA | NA | TRBV9 | TGTGCCAGCAGCGTAGCTGGGGGGGGCACTGAAGCTTTCTTT | CASSVAGGGTEAFF
TRBJ2-6 | TRBD1 | NA | TRBV27 | TGTGCCAGCAGTTTAGTAGGACAGGGACATACTGGGGCCAACGTCCTGACTTTC | CASSLVGQGHTGANVLTF
TRBJ2-1 | TRBD2 | NA | TRBV6-4 | TGTGCCAGCAGTGCAACGGGACTAGCGAGCAATGAGCAGTTCTTC | CASSATGLASNEQFF
TRBJ2-3 | NA | few | TRBV11-3 | TGTGCCAGCAGCTTAGATGCAGGGTCGGATACGCAGTATTTT | CASSLDAGSDTQYF
TRBJ1-1 | NA | NA | TRBV19 | TGTGCCAGTAGCACGCGGGGTGCGGACACTGAAGCTTTCTTT | CASSTRGADTEAFF
TRBJ1-1 | NA | NA | TRBV18 | TGTGCCAGCTCACCAAGGGGGGACACTGAAGCTTTCTTT | CASSPRGDTEAFF
TRBJ2-7 | NA | NA | TRBV18 | TGTGCCAGCTCTCCCGAGACGTACGAGCAGTACTTC | CASSPETYEQYF
TRBJ2-1 | TRBD2 | NA | TRBV5-1 | TGCGCCAGCAGCGCGGGACTAGCCTCCTACAATGAGCAGTTCTTC | CASSAGLASYNEQFF
TRBJ2-7 | NA | NA | TRBV5-1 | TGCGCCAGCAGCTTGGAAGCCCAGGGGAGCTCCTACGAGCAGTACTTC | CASSLEAQGSSYEQYF
TRBJ2-3 | TRBD1 | NA | TRBV5-1 | TGCGCCAGCAGCTCCACCGGGACAGGGACCGATACGCAGTATTTT | CASSSTGTGTDTQYF
TRBJ2-5 | TRBD1 | NA | TRBV12-5 | TGTGCTAGTGGCCCACCCACAGGGGATGAGACCCAGTACTTC | CASGPPTGDETQYF
TRBJ2-5 | TRBD2 | NA | TRBV6-6 | TGTGCCAGCACCCGTAGCGGGGAACCGGGGACCCAGTACTTC | CASTRSGEPGTQYF
TRBJ1-4 | NA | NA | TRBV6-5 | TGTGCCAGCGCAGGGAAGATGGACGAAAAACTGTTTTTT | CASAGKMDEKLFF
TRBJ2-1 | NA | NA | TRBV29-1 | TGCAGCGGGGAGGGACATCCGAATGAGCAGTTCTTC | CSGEGHPNEQFF
TRBJ2-5 | NA | few | TRBV4-2 | TGTGCCAGCAGCCAAGGCGGTCTTGGCCAAGAGACCCAGTACTTC | CASSQGGLGQETQYF
TRBJ2-7 | TRBD2 | NA | TRBV28 | TGTGCCAGCAGTTTTCGGACTAGCGGACTCACCGTACTTTTC | CASSFRTSGLTVLF
TRBJ1-5 | NA | few | TRBV6-6 | TGTGCCAGCAGTTACGGCCCGGATCAGCCCCAGCATTTT | CASSYGPDQPQHF
TRBJ1-4 | TRBD1 | once | TRBV29-1 | TGCAGCGTGGGGACAGGGGGCGCGAGGGAAAAACTGTTTTTT | CSVGTGGAREKLFF
TRBJ2-7 | NA | NA | TRBV25-1 | TGTGCCAGCAGTGATCAGGGTGTGGACGAGCAGTACTTC | CASSDQGVDEQYF
TRBJ2-3 | TRBD2 | NA | TRBV2 | TGTGCCAGCAGTGAAGACCCAGGACTAGCGAGGTATTTT | CASSEDPGLARYF
TRBJ1-5 | NA | NA | TRBV2 | TGTGCCAGCAGCGACGGATATCAGCCCCAGCATTTT | CASSDGYQPQHF
TRBJ2-3 | NA | NA | TRBV5-1 | TGCGCCAGCAGGCCTGGAGTGGATACGCAGTATTTT | CASRPGVDTQYF
TRBJ2-1 | TRBD2 | NA | TRBV7-9 | TGTGCCAGCAGCCATAGCGGGGGTGCTACCTACAATGAGCAGTTCTTC | CASSHSGGATYNEQFF
TRBJ2-2 | NA | NA | TRBV10-3 | TGTGCCATCACGAGTGGTACGAACACCGGGGAGCTGTTTTTT | CAITSGTNTGELFF
TRBJ2-2 | NA | few | TRBV9 | TGTGCCAGCAGCTTCAGCACCGGGGAGCTGTTTTTT | CASSFSTGELFF